The next 17 T cell receptor beta chains were all read from a single sample in a study of blood T cell repertoires in COVID-19. TCRdb's table, derived via immunoSEQ multiplex PCR, lists solely in-frame clones and lacks some. The sample has 250,000 to 300,000 clones, around 90% seen once. The sequenced material came from peripheral blood. These receptors originate from a man aged 45-60 years with acute or convalescent COVID-19.

V and J are TRBV11-2 and TRBJ2-5; 9 bases align to TRBD2. The V gene end was trimmed by 3 bases and the J gene end by 4 bases; junction bases not matched to a gene: 6. Germline CDR1 reads SGHAT; CDR2 reads FQNNGV. The CDR3 runs 15 residues. In DNA form, the CDR3 reads TGTGCCAGCAGCTTTCGCGGGGGGGCGGTAGAGACCCAGTACTTC. This translates into CASSFRGGAVETQYF.

The CDR3 region has the DNA TGTGCCAGCAGCCAGTATGGACAGTCCTACGAGCAGTACTTC. This codes for CASSQYGQSYEQYF. V gene TRBV6-5 combines with J gene TRBJ2-7, with D possibly being TRBD1 (6 bases). CDR1 is MNHEY and CDR2 is SVGAGI in the germline V gene. V shed 6 bases and J shed 1 base, with 13 bases lying between them. The CDR3 spans 14 residues.

J is TRBJ1-5 and V is TRBV19; 9 bases fit TRBD1. The ends lost 9 bases at V and 1 base at J; junction bases unmatched: 4. This CDR3 contains 14 residues. Germline CDR1 LNHDA, CDR2 SQIVND (reference sequence). CDR3 sequence reads: CASSQGASNQPQHF. CDR3 bases: TGTGCCAGCTCACAGGGGGCCAGCAATCAGCCCCAGCATTTT.

The chain joins TRBV20-1 to TRBJ2-1, with 11 bases lining up with TRBD2. The J segment lost 5 bases and the V segment lost 3 bases, leaving 3 bases of the junction unmatched. Germline V gene sequence: CDR1 DFQATT, CDR2 SNEGSKA (reference sequence). The CDR3 spans 14 residues. Here the CDR3 DNA reads TGCAGTGCTAGTCCGGGACTAGCGGACAATGAGCAGTTCTTC. It translates to CSASPGLADNEQFF.

V gene TRBV5-6 combines with J gene TRBJ1-1, with TRBD1 identical over 8 bases. The germline gives CDR1 SGHDT, CDR2 YYEEEE. The V segment lost 3 bases and the J segment 6 bases; nucleotides outside the gene matches: 7. The CDR3 is made up of 14 amino acids. CDR3 coding DNA: TGTGCCAGCAGCTATCAGGGGGCTCGGCCTGAAGCTTTCTTT. This gives the protein CASSYQGARPEAFF.

J is TRBJ2-2 and V is TRBV7-3; D is possibly TRBD1 (6 bases). Trimming shortened V by 2 bases and J by 5 bases, and 12 bases separated the two germline ends. The CDR3 consists of 15 residues. Germline CDR1 is SGHTA and CDR2 is FQGTGA. The CDR3 here is CASSLYGGDTGELFF. CDR3 coding DNA: TGTGCCAGCAGCTTATATGGGGGCGATACCGGGGAGCTGTTTTTT.

The chain couples TRBV2 to TRBJ2-5; D may be TRBD2 (5 bases). The CDR3 totals 16 residues. V dropped 6 bases and J dropped 2 bases, with 19 bases sitting between them. In germline, CDR1 is SNHLY, CDR2 FYNNEI. DNA for the CDR3: TGTGCCAGCAGGGAAACTAGGAACGGTTGGCAAGAGACCCAGTACTTC. Its protein product is CASRETRNGWQETQYF.

This clone was seen more than once but under ten times. V is TRBV30 and J is TRBJ2-7; TRBD1 agrees at 12 bases. Per the germline V gene, CDR1 is GTSNPN and CDR2 is SVGIG (reference sequence). V dropped 2 bases and J dropped 4; count of bases not matched to a gene: 6. The CDR3 is made up of 15 amino acids. CDR3: CAWSRDRGQWYEQYF. The DNA of the CDR3 is TGTGCCTGGAGTAGGGACAGGGGGCAATGGTACGAGCAGTACTTC.

This chain joins TRBV12-3 or TRBV12-4 and TRBJ1-1; D gene uncertain. The CDR3 length is 13 residues. Trimming removed 5 bases at V and 5 bases at J, with 12 bases between. The CDR3 region has the DNA TGTGCCAGCAGTCCTCATGGGGAGACTGAAGCTTTCTTT. It encodes CASSPHGETEAFF.

The chain is built from TRBV2 and TRBJ2-7; no reliable D call. The CDR3 length is 12 residues. Between the trimmed V and J ends, which lost 6 bases and 0 bases, there was a span of 6 bases. Germline-derived CDR1 and CDR2 are SNHLY and FYNNEI. The DNA of the CDR3 is TGTGCCAGCAGCACCAGCTCCTACGAGCAGTACTTC. Residues: CASSTSSYEQYF.

This chain connects TRBV18 to TRBJ1-6; D call uncertain. This CDR3 is built from 15 residues. Deletions cut 2 bases from V and 5 bases from J, with 10 bases between. CDR1 KGHSH and CDR2 LQKENI come from the germline V gene. DNA for the CDR3: TGTGCCAGCTCACCAGGGCAGGTTAATAATTCACCCCTCCACTTT. It codes for CASSPGQVNNSPLHF.

This chain links TRBV6-5 with TRBJ1-2; 9 bases fit TRBD1. Germline V gene data show CDR1 as MNHEY and CDR2 as SVGAGI. This CDR3 has 14 amino acids. V gave up 2 bases and J gave up 8 bases; unmatched junction bases: 6. CDR3: CASSYLDRGGGYTF. The CDR3 DNA follows: TGTGCCAGCAGTTACCTAGACAGGGGGGGAGGCTACACCTTC.

V is TRBV7-2 and J is TRBJ2-7; D not certain. The CDR3 covers 13 residues. CDR1 SGHTA and CDR2 FQGNSA come from the germline V gene. V was trimmed by 2 bases and J by 3 bases, leaving 8 bases between them. CDR3 loop: CASSLSVVYEQYF. The CDR3 DNA sequence: TGTGCCAGCAGCTTATCGGTCGTCTACGAGCAGTACTTC.

The chain couples TRBV20-1 to TRBJ1-5; 7 bases line up with TRBD1. CDR1 DFQATT and CDR2 SNEGSKA come from the germline V gene (reference sequence). Trimming removed 3 bases from V and 1 base from J; junction bases left unmatched: 3. CDR3 length: 14 amino acids. Written as DNA, the CDR3 is TGCAGTGCTAGTGGGGGACAGAGCAATCAGCCCCAGCATTTT. It yields the protein CSASGGQSNQPQHF.

This clone appeared a single time. The V call is TRBV18, the J call TRBJ1-1, with 8 bases fitting TRBD1. The length of the CDR3 is 14 residues. CDR1 KGHSH and CDR2 LQKENI come from the germline V gene. V was pared by 5 bases and J by 2 bases, with 4 bases of the junction left unmatched. The CDR3 region is CASSAGQANTEAFF. CDR3 DNA: TGTGCCAGCTCAGCGGGACAGGCCAACACTGAAGCTTTCTTT.

The rearrangement joins TRBV6-5 to TRBJ2-2; the D gene is possibly TRBD1 (5 bases). V gave up 7 bases and J gave up 3 bases, with 9 bases separating them. Per the germline V gene, CDR1 is MNHEY and CDR2 is SVGAGI. This CDR3 contains 13 residues. CDR3 in amino acids: CASTKGYTGELFF. Here the CDR3 DNA reads TGTGCCAGCACCAAGGGGTACACCGGGGAGCTGTTTTTT.

This clone was seen more than once but under ten times. The chain couples TRBV19 to TRBJ1-1; 7 bases line up with TRBD1. Germline trimming cut 7 bases from V and 0 bases from J; bases unmatched to any gene: 5. The germline V gene encodes CDR1 LNHDA and CDR2 SQIVND (reference sequence). CDR3 length: 14 residues. The CDR3 sequence: CASTKDRLNTEAFF. The CDR3 bases are TGTGCCAGTACCAAGGACAGGTTGAACACTGAAGCTTTCTTT.